These 24 T cell receptor beta chains were sequenced from one sample in a study of blood T cell repertoires in COVID-19. TCRdb keeps only in-frame clones here, not all; method: immunoSEQ multiplex PCR. Of around 250,000 clones in the sample, about 89% were seen once. The sample consisted of peripheral blood. The receptor source for this set is a man aged 35 to 55 with active or convalescent COVID-19.

The V and J genes are TRBV6-5 and TRBJ2-7, with D perhaps TRBD1 (5 bases). Per the germline V gene, CDR1 is MNHEY and CDR2 is SVGAGI. V lost 5 bases and J lost 5, with 16 bases in between. CDR3 length equals 14 residues. CDR3 nucleotides: TGTGCCAGCAGTAAATGGGGCTCCCTGGACGAGCAGTACTTC. It encodes CASSKWGSLDEQYF.

The V gene is TRBV3-1 (or the pseudogene TRBV3-2), the J gene TRBJ1-6; 7 bases match TRBD1. Germline CDR1 reads LGHDT; CDR2 reads YNNKEL (reference sequence). Germline trimming cut 6 bases from V and 7 bases from J; bases unmatched to any gene: 9. This CDR3 spans 15 amino acids. The CDR3 reads CASSRVNRGNSPLHF. CDR3 in DNA: TGTGCCAGCAGTCGGGTGAACAGGGGAAATTCACCCCTCCACTTT.

The rearrangement joins TRBV28 to TRBJ2-2, with 9 bases aligning to TRBD2. This CDR3 is 15 amino acids long. Trimming removed 7 bases from V and 8 bases from J; junction bases left unmatched: 11. Looked up from germline, CDR1 is MDHEN and CDR2 is SYDVKM. For the CDR3, the DNA is TGTGCCAGCAACCCCTCTAGCGGGGCCGCAGGGGAGCTGTTTTTT. Protein sequence: CASNPSSGAAGELFF.

The CDR3 sequence: CASSQDRGGSYEQYF. The CDR3 bases are TGTGCCAGCAGCCAAGATCGGGGAGGGTCCTACGAGCAGTACTTC. The V gene is TRBV3-1 (or the pseudogene TRBV3-2), the J gene TRBJ2-7; 7 nucleotides line up with TRBD2. The V gene end was trimmed by 0 bases and the J gene end by 1 base; junction bases not matched to a gene: 3. The CDR3 contains 15 residues. Germline V lookup: CDR1 LGHDT, CDR2 YNNKEL (reference sequence).

The J gene is TRBJ2-5, the V gene TRBV6-5, with 7 bases identical to TRBD1. J lost 5 bases, V lost 7 bases, and 10 bases had no gene match. The germline CDR1 and CDR2 sequences are MNHEY and SVGAGI. The CDR3 contains 14 residues. The CDR3 is CASTSGQRSETQYF. The CDR3 region has the DNA TGTGCCAGCACTTCGGGACAGAGGAGCGAGACCCAGTACTTC.

This clone was found many times. The rearrangement links TRBV2 to TRBJ2-7, with D possibly being TRBD2 (6 bases). CDR3 length equals 16 residues. CDR1 and CDR2 (germline): SNHLY, FYNNEI. Between the trimmed V and J ends, which lost 0 bases and 0 bases, there was a span of 12 bases. CDR3 loop: CASSEAGGVSSYEQYF. DNA for the CDR3: TGTGCCAGCAGTGAAGCTGGAGGGGTTTCCTCCTACGAGCAGTACTTC.

This chain links TRBV7-9 with TRBJ1-1; 7 bases are a match to TRBD1. The V and J ends lost 5 bases and 5 bases, in that order; junction bases with no gene match: 11. Germline lookup yields CDR1 SEHNR and CDR2 FQNEAQ (reference sequence). CDR3 size: 15 residues. The CDR3 DNA reads TGTGCCAGCAGCCGCCCTAGGGGGCAGGGGACTGAAGCTTTCTTT. Translated: CASSRPRGQGTEAFF.

The chain couples TRBV5-1 to TRBJ2-1; no clear D. Germline V gene lookup returns CDR1 SGHRS and CDR2 YFSETQ. The CDR3 loop spans 15 amino acids. Trimming pared 4 bases from V and 3 bases from J, leaving 14 bases between. This chain's CDR3 is CASSHPSDFYNEQFF. In nucleotides, the CDR3 is TGCGCCAGCAGCCACCCCTCCGACTTCTACAATGAGCAGTTCTTC.

This clone was picked up one time. CDR3 nucleotides: TGTGCCAGCAGCGGAGGGACTTTGAAAGATACGCAGTATTTT. This translates into CASSGGTLKDTQYF. The J gene is TRBJ2-3, the V gene TRBV9; D is possibly TRBD2 (6 bases). The ends were cut back, 3 bases at V and 5 bases at J, with 13 bases in the middle. The CDR3 length is 14 residues. Per the germline V gene, CDR1 is SGDLS and CDR2 is YYNGEE.

V usage is TRBV18 and J usage is TRBJ2-7; 13 positions agree with TRBD2. The CDR3 sequence is 16 residues long. Germline V gene lookup returns CDR1 KGHSH and CDR2 LQKENI. The V segment lost 2 bases and the J segment 3 bases; nucleotides outside the gene matches: 4. The CDR3 DNA reads as TGTGCCAGCTCACCAGGCGGGACTAGCGGGATCTACGAGCAGTACTTC. Translating it yields CASSPGGTSGIYEQYF.

The CDR3 protein is CASSDVWRAFF. CDR3 nucleotide sequence: TGTGCCAGCAGTGATGTGTGGAGGGCTTTCTTT. The chain links TRBV25-1 to TRBJ1-1; D is unclear. The V end was cut by 3 bases, the J end by 11 bases, with 10 bases between. The CDR3 contains 11 residues. CDR1 and CDR2 from the germline V gene are MGHDK and SYGVNS.

The rearrangement uses TRBV6-5 and TRBJ2-2, with 8 bases fitting TRBD2. V lost 2 bases, J lost 6 bases, and 8 bases stayed unmatched. The CDR3 has 16 amino acids. Germline V gives CDR1 MNHEY, CDR2 SVGAGI. The CDR3 sequence: CASSYQLSGGAGELFF. DNA for the CDR3: TGTGCCAGCAGTTACCAACTGTCCGGGGGGGCCGGGGAGCTGTTTTTT.

The V gene is TRBV29-1, the J gene TRBJ2-2, with 8 bases identical to TRBD1. Germline assignment: CDR1 SQVTM and CDR2 ANQGSEA. The CDR3 consists of 13 residues. The V and J ends lost 5 bases and 7 bases, in that order; junction bases with no gene match: 6. CDR3 residues: CSVRGQGIGELFF. The DNA of the CDR3 is TGCAGCGTTAGAGGACAGGGCATCGGGGAGCTGTTTTTT.

The chain links TRBV7-3 to TRBJ1-6; 7 bases align to TRBD1. From germline, CDR1 is SGHTA and CDR2 FQGTGA. With 4 bases clipped from V and 9 bases from J, the junction kept 9 bases outside the gene matches. CDR3 length: 15 residues. The CDR3 DNA reads TGTGCCAGCAGCTCTCAGGGGGGCGCGGGTTCACCCCTCCACTTT. The encoded protein is CASSSQGGAGSPLHF.

The rearrangement uses TRBV28 and TRBJ2-2, with 12 bases identical to TRBD2. J gave up 5 bases and V 3 bases, and 4 bases lay outside the gene matches. The V gene's germline CDR1 is MDHEN and CDR2 SYDVKM. The CDR3 is 16 amino acids. The CDR3 DNA is TGTGCCAGCAGTTTGGGTCTAGCGGGGGGGACCGGGGAGCTGTTTTTT. It codes for CASSLGLAGGTGELFF. Full variable domain (rest looked up from reference TRBV28 and TRBJ2-2): DVKVTQSSRYLVKRTGEKVFLECVQDMDHENMFWYRQDPGLGLRLIYFSYDVKMKEKGDIPEGYSVSREKKERFSLILESASTNQTSMYLCASSLGLAGGTGELFFGEGSRLTVL.

Remarks on this clone: An end of the junction differs from the germline gene, which may be a read error. V usage is TRBV28 and J usage is TRBJ1-1, with D uncertain. This CDR3 is built from 13 residues. Germline V gene sequence: CDR1 MDHEN, CDR2 SYDVKM. This CDR3 is CASSFRFDTQAFF. CDR3 DNA: TGTGCCAGCAGTTTTAGGTTCGACACTCAAGCTTTCTTT.

The rearrangement uses TRBV4-2 and TRBJ2-5; 13 bases map to TRBD2. The CDR3 contains 17 residues. The germline CDR1 and CDR2 sequences are LGHNA and YNFKEQ. The V segment lost 0 bases and the J segment 7 bases; nucleotides outside the gene matches: 8. CDR3 in amino acids: CASSQEGTSGMRGTQYF. In DNA, the CDR3 is TGTGCCAGCAGCCAAGAGGGGACTAGCGGGATGAGGGGGACCCAGTACTTC.

V gene TRBV12-5 combines with J gene TRBJ2-1; 7 bases map to TRBD1. The CDR3 is made up of 14 amino acids. Germline V gene sequence: CDR1 LGHNT, CDR2 FRNRAP. The V gene end was trimmed by 7 bases and the J gene end by 2 bases; junction bases not matched to a gene: 5. The CDR3 DNA sequence: TGTGCTAGTGTGGGGACAGTAGCCTACAATGAGCAGTTCTTC. It specifies CASVGTVAYNEQFF.

This chain connects TRBV5-4 to TRBJ2-7; unclear D gene. The CDR3 is 13 residues long. Germline V gene lookup returns CDR1 SGHNT and CDR2 YYREEE (reference sequence). V was clipped by 0 bases and J by 2 bases, with 6 bases between them. The CDR3 sequence: CASSLDNPYEQYF. The CDR3 DNA reads as TGTGCCAGCAGCTTGGACAACCCCTACGAGCAGTACTTC.

The CDR3 spells CASSPFRGTKNIQYF. The CDR3 DNA reads as TGTGCCAGCAGCCCCTTCAGGGGAACCAAAAACATTCAGTACTTC. The rearrangement joins TRBV5-6 to TRBJ2-4; D is perhaps TRBD1 (6 bases). The CDR3 runs 15 residues. Germline CDR1 and CDR2: SGHDT and YYEEEE. Trimming cost V 4 bases and J 2 bases, with 13 bases left between them. The complete variable domain, with remaining parts taken from reference TRBV5-6 and TRBJ2-4, reads DAGVTQSPTHLIKTRGQQVTLRCSPKSGHDTVSWYQQALGQGPQFIFQYYEEEERQRGNFPDRFSGHQFPNYSSELNVNALLLGDSALYLCASSPFRGTKNIQYFGAGTRLSVL.

CDR3: CASTDNTDTQYF. The CDR3 nucleotides read TGCGCCAGCACCGACAACACAGATACGCAGTATTTT. The rearrangement links TRBV5-1 to TRBJ2-3; D remains unclear. V was shortened by 6 bases and J by 2 bases, with 7 bases between the two germline ends. The CDR3 runs to 12 residues. Germline assignment: CDR1 SGHRS and CDR2 YFSETQ.

The chain combines TRBV6-5 with TRBJ1-6; 7 bases fit TRBD1. The CDR3 is 13 amino acids. Germline assignment: CDR1 MNHEY and CDR2 SVGAGI. The trim removed 7 bases at V and 7 bases at J, leaving 4 bases unmatched. CDR3 DNA sequence: TGTGCCAGCATCCGGGACAGCAATTCACCCCTCCACTTT. Protein: CASIRDSNSPLHF.

This chain links TRBV19 with TRBJ2-7; tentative D call: TRBD1 (5 bases). CDR1 and CDR2 from the germline V gene are LNHDA and SQIVND (reference sequence). CDR3 length: 14 amino acids. V was clipped by 5 bases and J by 3 bases, with 14 bases between them. In nucleotides, the CDR3 is TGTGCCAGTAGTTTCCAAATCGACAGCTACGAGCAGTACTTC. Its translation is CASSFQIDSYEQYF.

In its sample, this clone was seen a few times. The V gene is TRBV7-9, the J gene TRBJ2-1; 7 bases are shared with TRBD2. The germline gives CDR1 SEHNR, CDR2 FQNEAQ (reference sequence). Trimming cost V 4 bases and J 8 bases; bases outside gene matches: 17. The CDR3 sequence is 17 residues long. The CDR3, as DNA: TGTGCCAGCAGCTACCCGCCTGGGGGAGGGCCTGGGGATGAGCAGTTCTTC. It is translated as CASSYPPGGGPGDEQFF. The entire variable domain, with the rest obtained from reference TRBV7-9 and TRBJ2-1, is as follows: DTGVSQNPRHKITKRGQNVTFRCDPISEHNRLYWYRQTLGQGPEFLTYFQNEAQLEKSRLLSDRFSAERPKGSFSTLEIQRTEQGDSAMYLCASSYPPGGGPGDEQFFGPGTRLTVL.